A selection of T cell receptor beta chains follows, all from one sample in a study of shared T cell receptors in the human thymus. Using immunoSEQ multiplex PCR, the repertoire was profiled, and TCRdb retains in-frame clones only, with some absent. The sample contains over 65,000 clones, about 95% of which appear only once. The material sequenced was thymocytes. Source of these receptors: a human donor. The CDR3 runs from the conserved cysteine through the conserved F or W. Each record gives: J gene, D gene, V gene, clone size, CDR3 DNA, CDR3 protein. The D gene is left open where the match is weak. Clone size is shown for a subset of rows, as once, few, many or a class of expanded clone.

TRBJ2-1,TRBD2,TRBV5-1,-,TGCGCCAGCAGCCCGGGACTAGCGGGGGGTGGGAGTAACAATGAGCAGTTCTTC,CASSPGLAGGGSNNEQFF
TRBJ1-6,TRBD1,TRBV11-3,-,TGTGCCAGCAGCCTCACCACGGACAGGGCGGACTCCTATAATTCACCCCTCCACTTT,CASSLTTDRADSYNSPLHF
TRBJ2-1,TRBD2,TRBV10-3,-,TGTGCCATCAACGCGACCAGCGGGGTAAGCAATGAGCAGTTCTTC,CAINATSGVSNEQFF
TRBJ2-1,-,TRBV4-2,once,TGTGCCAGCAGCGCCCTTTCCTACAATGAGCAGTTCTTC,CASSALSYNEQFF
TRBJ2-5,TRBD2,TRBV5-1,-,TGCGCCAGCAGCTTACTGTCCGGGACTAGCGGGGTGAGCTACCAAGAGACCCAGTACTTC,CASSLLSGTSGVSYQETQYF
TRBJ1-2,-,TRBV5-6,-,TGTGCCAGCAGCCGGACGGCGATCTATGGCTACACCTTC,CASSRTAIYGYTF
TRBJ2-7,TRBD2,TRBV2,-,TGTGCCAGCAGAGTACCGGGACTAGCGGACTACGAGCAGTACTTC,CASRVPGLADYEQYF
TRBJ2-4,-,TRBV5-4,-,TGTGCCAGCAGCTTGCAGGGGGCCAAAAACATTCAGTACTTC,CASSLQGAKNIQYF
TRBJ1-3,-,TRBV27,-,TGTGCCAGCAGTCTTGGACGGACCTCTGGAAACACCATATATTTT,CASSLGRTSGNTIYF
TRBJ1-1,-,TRBV21-1,-,TGTGCCAGCAGCCTAGACAGGAACACTGAAGCTTTCTTT,CASSLDRNTEAFF
TRBJ2-1,TRBD2,TRBV15,-,TGTGCCACCAGCAGTCGACTAGCGGGGGGCCTCGAATCCTACAATGAGCAGTTCTTC,CATSSRLAGGLESYNEQFF
TRBJ2-7,-,TRBV20-1,-,TGCAGCATAAATAGGTTGGGGGAGCAGTACTTC,CSINRLGEQYF
TRBJ1-5,-,TRBV27,once,TGTGCCAGCAGTTTAACTTTTGTATTAGCCTACGGCCAGCCCCAGCATTTT,CASSLTFVLAYGQPQHF
TRBJ1-1,TRBD1,TRBV6-1,-,TGTGCCAGCAGTGACAGGGGGGCCATGAACACTGAAGCTTTCTTT,CASSDRGAMNTEAFF
TRBJ1-2,TRBD1,TRBV30,-,TGTGCCTGGAGTTTACAGGGGCCCATTAACTATGGCTACACCTTC,CAWSLQGPINYGYTF
TRBJ1-2,-,TRBV16,-,TGTGCCAGCAGCCCAGATATCTCCGGGTATGGCTACACCTTC,CASSPDISGYGYTF
TRBJ2-2,TRBD2,TRBV7-2,-,TGTGCCAGCAGCTTGGCCGGGAGGGGAGCCGGGGAGCTGTTTTTT,CASSLAGRGAGELFF
TRBJ2-3,-,TRBV5-5,-,TGTGCCAGCAGCTCAGCGGACGGAAGCACAGATACGCAGTATTTT,CASSSADGSTDTQYF
TRBJ2-1,-,TRBV6-4,-,TGTGCCAGCAGTGACAAGTACAATGAGCAGTTCTTC,CASSDKYNEQFF
TRBJ1-1,-,TRBV4-3,-,TGCGCCAGCAGCCTATTGGTGAAGGGACAGAACACTGAAGCTTTCTTT,CASSLLVKGQNTEAFF
TRBJ1-2,-,TRBV6-4,-,TGTGCCAGCAGGAAAAGGACAGACTATGGCTACACCTTC,CASRKRTDYGYTF
TRBJ2-7,-,TRBV7-2,-,TGTGCCAGCAGCCCTAAGGACGAGCAGTACTTC,CASSPKDEQYF
TRBJ2-1,TRBD2,TRBV27,-,TGTGCCAGCAGTTTTCGTGGGACTAGCGGGGGGGATGAGCAGTTCTTC,CASSFRGTSGGDEQFF
TRBJ2-5,-,TRBV5-1,-,TGCGCCAGCAGCCCTGTGGGGGCAACGGGAGAGACCCAGTACTTC,CASSPVGATGETQYF
TRBJ2-2,TRBD2,TRBV7-9,-,TGTGCCAGCAGCTTTCCAGCCCTAAAGACTAGCTCGACCACCGGGGAGCTGTTTTTT,CASSFPALKTSSTTGELFF
TRBJ1-1,TRBD1,TRBV11-2,once,TGTGCCAGCAGCTTAGTGGGCAGGGGGAGGGTGAACACTGAAGCTTTCTTT,CASSLVGRGRVNTEAFF
TRBJ2-7,TRBD1,TRBV27,-,TGTGCCAGCACCATTCGACAGGGGGAAAGAAAGCAGTACTTC,CASTIRQGERKQYF
TRBJ1-6,TRBD1,TRBV29-1,-,TGCAGCGTCCGCGACAGGGGCTCATACTCACCCCTCCACTTT,CSVRDRGSYSPLHF
TRBJ2-7,TRBD2,TRBV11-1,once,TGTGCCAGCAGCTTGGGAGGGAGTCCGTACGAGCAGTACTTC,CASSLGGSPYEQYF
TRBJ1-1,-,TRBV4-1,-,TGCGCCAGCAGCCCGCCGTCAGGGGCGGAAGCTTTCTTT,CASSPPSGAEAFF
TRBJ2-5,TRBD2,TRBV5-4,-,TGTGCCAGCAGCCCAAGGACTAGCGGGGGGGATAACGAGACCCAGTACTTC,CASSPRTSGGDNETQYF
TRBJ2-3,TRBD2,TRBV18,-,TGTGCCAGCTCACATGCGGGGGTGAGCACAGATACGCAGTATTTT,CASSHAGVSTDTQYF
TRBJ1-6,-,TRBV7-2,-,TGTGCCAGCAGCTTAGGCTCCTATAATTCACCCCTCCACTTT,CASSLGSYNSPLHF
TRBJ2-5,-,TRBV6-5,-,TGTGCCAGCAGTTACCTTGAGACCCAGTACTTC,CASSYLETQYF
TRBJ1-2,-,TRBV5-6,-,TGTGCCAGCAGCTTGGTAGGTTTCGGGCCACCTTCGTCCCATTATGGCTACACCTTC,CASSLVGFGPPSSHYGYTF
TRBJ1-2,-,TRBV5-4,-,TGTGCCAGCAGCCAAGACAGAAACTATGGCTACACCTTC,CASSQDRNYGYTF
TRBJ1-5,-,TRBV5-1,-,TGCGCCAGCAAGCCCCTCACCCCCCGACACAGCAATCAGCCCCAGCATTTT,CASKPLTPRHSNQPQHF
TRBJ2-3,-,TRBV14,-,TGTGCCAGCAGCCAAGCTAGGGTACCAGATACGCAGTATTTT,CASSQARVPDTQYF
TRBJ2-7,TRBD2,TRBV7-9,-,TGTGCCAGCAGTTTTTATAAGGGACTAGCGGGGCCCTACGAGCAGTACTTC,CASSFYKGLAGPYEQYF
TRBJ2-1,-,TRBV14,-,TGTGCCAGCAGCTCCAGTAGGGTGTGTAGTTCCTACAATGAGCAGTTCTTC,CASSSSRVCSSYNEQFF
TRBJ1-5,-,TRBV6-1,-,TGTGCCAGCAGGGACCCTTACAGGGGCAATCAGCCCCAGCATTTT,CASRDPYRGNQPQHF
TRBJ1-2,-,TRBV5-1,-,TGCGCCAGCAGCTCCAGGGAAGCGGGGAACTATGGCTACACCTTC,CASSSREAGNYGYTF
TRBJ1-1,-,TRBV6-5,-,TGTGCCAGCAGTTATTCCTCAGGTTTGAACACTGAAGCTTTCTTT,CASSYSSGLNTEAFF
TRBJ1-2,-,TRBV13,-,TGTGCCAGCAGCGGAAAAATTATAGGGGTGAACCACTATGGCTACACCTTC,CASSGKIIGVNHYGYTF
TRBJ2-5,-,TRBV5-5,once,TGTGCCAGCAGCTTGCCAGGGAGGGAGACCCAGTACTTC,CASSLPGRETQYF
TRBJ2-5,-,TRBV11-2,-,TGTGCCAGCGGAGTGTCGTGGGGGGTGGAAGAGACCCAGTACTTC,CASGVSWGVEETQYF
TRBJ1-2,TRBD1,TRBV10-3,-,TGTGCCATCAGTGTCATCCGGGACAGGGAGGGCTACACCTTC,CAISVIRDREGYTF
TRBJ2-7,TRBD2,TRBV7-2,-,TGTGCCAGCAGCTTAAGTCGGCTAGCGGGGAGACTCGTTATTGAGGAGCAGTACTTC,CASSLSRLAGRLVIEEQYF
TRBJ2-7,-,TRBV4-3,-,TGCGCCAGCAGCCAAGAGAGGGCAAGCTCCTACGAGCAGTACTTC,CASSQERASSYEQYF
TRBJ1-3,TRBD1,TRBV14,-,TGTGCCAGCAGCACCCGACCCCCCGGGACAGCCTCTGGAAACACCATATATTTT,CASSTRPPGTASGNTIYF